This record concerns one TCR beta chain sequence. Its matching antigen is unknown. Duration under 3 months, a NOSPECS grade of at least 4, and a Clinical Activity Score of at least 3 characterized the ophthalmopathy patients. The TCR beta CDR3 regions underwent amplification using RNA transcripts as the source. HTBI primers were the set used in a first-round RT-PCR of the TCR CDR3. Using its own MiXCR run on the multiplex PCR reads, TCRdb lists one record per CDR3 protein. Of about 270,000 distinct CDR3 sequences in the sample, approximately 23% were seen once. The data were taken from a study of T cells in Graves' hyperthyroidism and ophthalmopathy. V lost 4 bases and J 7 bases, leaving 14 bases between the germline ends. The CDR3 is 14 amino acids. The germline V gene encodes CDR1 MNHNS and CDR2 SASEGT. Study-level results: Separating ophthalmopathy from stable hyperthyroidism was achieved by a 13 V-J model.

The TCR sequence derives from a man aged 30 to 39 with Graves' ophthalmopathy. The sequencing sample was made of blood. The chain employs TRBV6-1 and TRBJ1-5; D unresolved. The CDR3 sequence: CASSARVGGQPQHF. The CDR3 coding sequence is TGTGCCAGCAGTGCTCGGGTTGGCGGACAGCCCCAGCATTTT.